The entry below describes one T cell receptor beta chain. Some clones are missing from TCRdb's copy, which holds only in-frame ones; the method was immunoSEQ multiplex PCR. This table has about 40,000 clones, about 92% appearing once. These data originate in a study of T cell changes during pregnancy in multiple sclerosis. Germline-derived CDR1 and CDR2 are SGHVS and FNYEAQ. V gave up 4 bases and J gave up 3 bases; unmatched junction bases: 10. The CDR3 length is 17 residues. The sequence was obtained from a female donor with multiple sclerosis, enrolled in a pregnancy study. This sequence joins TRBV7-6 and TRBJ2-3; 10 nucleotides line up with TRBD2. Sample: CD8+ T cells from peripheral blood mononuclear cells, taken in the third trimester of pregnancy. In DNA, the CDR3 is TGTGCCAGCAGCTCAGCGGGGGGGCCGATATATACAGATACGCAGTATTTT. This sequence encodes CASSSAGGPIYTDTQYF.